A single sample is the source of the 31 T cell receptor beta chains below, sequenced in a study of blood T cell repertoires in COVID-19. Using immunoSEQ multiplex PCR, the repertoire was profiled, and TCRdb retains in-frame clones only, with some absent. The sample includes 95,000 to 150,000 clones, over 60% seen only once; the top ten take roughly 8.6%. Sequenced material: peripheral blood. Receptors were obtained from a human donor in a cohort sampled during active COVID-19.

CDR3 DNA: TGTGCCAGCAGTTTAGCGGTAGGGGGCAGGGAGCAGTTCTTC. Translated: CASSLAVGGREQFF. This chain connects TRBV28 to TRBJ2-1; 7 bases agree with TRBD1. The CDR3 extends over 14 amino acids. From germline, CDR1 is MDHEN and CDR2 SYDVKM. V gave up 2 bases and J gave up 10 bases; unmatched junction bases: 8.

This clone was seen once. The chain carries TRBV3-1 (or the pseudogene TRBV3-2) and TRBJ2-7; 8 nucleotides align to TRBD2. The CDR3 runs to 15 residues. Trimming removed 2 bases from V and 2 bases from J; junction bases left unmatched: 5. Looked up from germline, CDR1 is LGHDT and CDR2 is YNNKEL (reference sequence). The CDR3 sequence is CASSQRTGGTYEQYF. In DNA, the CDR3 is TGTGCCAGCAGCCAAAGAACGGGAGGGACCTACGAGCAGTACTTC.

V gene TRBV27 combines with J gene TRBJ2-7; the D gene is possibly TRBD1 (6 bases). This CDR3 has 13 amino acids. The V gene lost 0 bases and the J gene lost 6 bases, with 9 bases spanning the gap. Per the germline V gene, CDR1 is MNHEY and CDR2 is SMNVEV (reference sequence). The CDR3 reads CASSLSGGLEQYF. In DNA, the CDR3 is TGTGCCAGCAGTTTATCTGGGGGCCTCGAGCAGTACTTC.

The rearrangement uses TRBV4-1 and TRBJ2-1; D is unclear. V shed 10 bases and J shed 8 bases, with 18 bases lying between them. Germline CDR1 is MGHRA and CDR2 is YSYEKL. This CDR3 contains 13 residues. The CDR3 region is CAISEIGSDEQFF. As DNA, the CDR3 is TGCGCCATCTCGGAGATAGGATCAGATGAGCAGTTCTTC.

V gene TRBV6-5 combines with J gene TRBJ2-7; D remains ambiguous. Germline V CDR1 and CDR2: MNHEY, SVGAGI. CDR3 length: 14 residues. The V gene lost 7 bases and the J gene lost 2 bases, with 15 bases spanning the gap. CDR3 in DNA: TGTGCCAGCATTGGTCCCCCATACACCTACGAGCAGTACTTC. It specifies CASIGPPYTYEQYF.

This chain connects TRBV11-3 to TRBJ2-7, with a weak D call TRBD1 (6 bases). V gave up 4 bases and J gave up 5 bases, with 24 bases separating them. Germline CDR1 and CDR2: SGHNT and YENEEA. This CDR3 has 17 amino acids. The CDR3 sequence is CASSSSRWTVPLDEQYF. For the CDR3, the DNA is TGTGCCAGCAGCTCCAGCCGTTGGACAGTCCCCCTGGACGAGCAGTACTTC.

CDR3 loop: CASSLAEVGYTF. CDR3 nucleotides: TGTGCCAGCAGCTTAGCGGAGGTGGGCTACACCTTC. The rearrangement links TRBV7-9 to TRBJ1-2, with no clear D. Germline V CDR1 and CDR2: SEHNR, FQNEAQ (reference sequence). V was trimmed by 0 bases and J by 8 bases, leaving 7 bases between them. CDR3 size: 12 residues.

This clone came up a few times. The rearrangement joins TRBV5-1 to TRBJ2-7; the D gene is possibly TRBD1 (7 bases). CDR1 and CDR2 from the germline V gene are SGHRS and YFSETQ. The CDR3 runs 12 residues. V was clipped by 3 bases and J by 4 bases, with 8 bases between them. The CDR3 spells CASSSGGYEQYF. The CDR3 DNA follows: TGCGCCAGCAGCTCAGGGGGGTACGAGCAGTACTTC.

The V gene is TRBV2, the J gene TRBJ2-5; D is perhaps TRBD2 (6 bases). The CDR3 consists of 16 residues. Germline V lookup: CDR1 SNHLY, CDR2 FYNNEI. V lost 1 base, J lost 2 bases, and 14 bases lay in between. The CDR3 DNA is TGTGCCAGCAGTGAAGGGGGACTCCGGGGGCAAGAGACCCAGTACTTC. It yields the protein CASSEGGLRGQETQYF.

The gene calls are TRBV7-8 and TRBJ1-4, with 9 bases identical to TRBD1. Germline CDR1 SGHVS, CDR2 FQNEAQ. After removal of 5 bases from V and 3 bases from J, the junction contained 4 bases not matched to a gene. The CDR3 is 15 residues long. CDR3 DNA: TGTGCCAGCAGCGCATACAGGGGGCCTAATGAAAAACTGTTTTTT. This encodes CASSAYRGPNEKLFF.

The chain joins TRBV28 to TRBJ1-1; D is possibly TRBD1 (6 bases). Trimming took 6 bases from V and 0 from J, leaving 11 bases between them. CDR1 MDHEN and CDR2 SYDVKM come from the germline V gene. The CDR3 runs 14 residues. CDR3 loop: CASSTGSMNTEAFF. The CDR3 DNA reads TGTGCCAGCAGCACAGGGAGCATGAACACTGAAGCTTTCTTT.

The chain employs TRBV5-1 and TRBJ1-1; no clear D gene. V lost 0 bases and J 3 bases, leaving 6 bases between the germline ends. The CDR3 runs 13 residues. Per germline, CDR1 SGHRS and CDR2 YFSETQ. The CDR3 region has the DNA TGCGCCAGCAGCTTGGACTCCTACACTGAAGCTTTCTTT. Its translation is CASSLDSYTEAFF.

The V and J genes are TRBV18 and TRBJ2-3, with D maybe TRBD1 (6 bases). The length of the CDR3 is 15 residues. CDR1 KGHSH and CDR2 LQKENI come from the germline V gene. V was clipped by 5 bases and J by 2 bases, with 14 bases between them. Here the CDR3 reads CASSEARGNTDTQYF. CDR3 in DNA: TGTGCCAGCTCAGAGGCAAGGGGGAACACAGATACGCAGTATTTT.

This chain joins TRBV9 and TRBJ1-2; D is unresolved. This CDR3 comprises 12 residues. The germline CDR1 and CDR2 sequences are SGDLS and YYNGEE. V was cut by 7 bases and J by 4 bases, with 11 bases left in between. The CDR3 coding sequence is TGTGCCAGCTACACCCCGTCCTATGGCTACACCTTC. Its protein is CASYTPSYGYTF.

A word on this clone: The same CDR3 also results from other DNA sequences found in this sample. The V call is TRBV7-6, the J call TRBJ2-7, with TRBD1 matching over 9 bases. CDR1 is SGHVS, CDR2 FNYEAQ, per germline. The CDR3 consists of 14 residues. Trimming cost V 5 bases and J 2 bases; bases outside gene matches: 4. CDR3 nucleotide sequence: TGTGCCAGCAGCCCGGGACAGGGACCCTACGAGCAGTACTTC. This codes for CASSPGQGPYEQYF. Full variable domain (outside the CDR3, taken from reference TRBV7-6 and TRBJ2-7): GAGVSQSPRYKVTKRGQDVALRCDPISGHVSLYWYRQALGQGPEFLTYFNYEAQQDKSGLPNDRFSAERPEGSISTLTIQRTEQRDSAMYRCASSPGQGPYEQYFGPGTRLTVT.

The chain combines TRBV5-4 with TRBJ2-7; tentatively, D is TRBD1 (5 bases). The CDR3 contains 14 residues. V shed 0 bases and J shed 6 bases, with 13 bases lying between them. Germline CDR1 and CDR2: SGHNT and YYREEE (reference sequence). CDR3: CASSLGARVGEQYF. CDR3 bases: TGTGCCAGCAGCTTGGGAGCCAGGGTGGGCGAGCAGTACTTC.

The chain uses TRBV6-6 and TRBJ1-1, with TRBD1 identical over 9 bases. Trimming took 4 bases from V and 4 from J; bases not matched to a gene: 4. The CDR3 consists of 14 residues. Germline V gene sequence: CDR1 MNHNY, CDR2 SVGAGI (reference sequence). DNA for the CDR3: TGTGCCAGCAGTTGGGGACAGGGCTTCACTGAAGCTTTCTTT. Encoded protein: CASSWGQGFTEAFF.

The V gene is TRBV2, the J gene TRBJ1-1; D uncertain. Germline CDR1 reads SNHLY; CDR2 reads FYNNEI. CDR3 size: 15 residues. Trimming removed 7 bases from V and 0 bases from J, with 15 bases in between. The CDR3 region has the DNA TGTGCCAGCACCAAACGACTGATTATGAACACTGAAGCTTTCTTT. Its translation: CASTKRLIMNTEAFF.

The chain couples TRBV11-3 to TRBJ2-2, with 9 bases fitting TRBD1. V lost 5 bases, J lost 5 bases, and 6 bases stayed unmatched. This CDR3 is 15 amino acids long. Per the germline V gene, CDR1 is SGHNT and CDR2 is YENEEA. The CDR3 sequence is CASSGGTGNTGELFF. The CDR3 bases are TGTGCCAGCAGCGGAGGGACAGGGAATACCGGGGAGCTGTTTTTT.

The chain has TRBV4-1 and TRBJ2-7; D is possibly TRBD2 (6 bases). V was cut by 1 base and J by 0 bases, with 10 bases left in between. The CDR3 is 15 amino acids. Germline V gene data show CDR1 as MGHRA and CDR2 as YSYEKL. The CDR3 sequence: CASSQGGDFSYEQYF. In DNA, the CDR3 is TGCGCCAGCAGCCAAGGGGGGGACTTCTCCTACGAGCAGTACTTC.

For the CDR3, the DNA is TGTGCCATCAGTGCTGGGACAGGGATCCTTTCGGCCCTCCACTTT. This translates into CAISAGTGILSALHF. This sequence joins TRBV10-3 and TRBJ1-6, with 9 bases aligning to TRBD1. V shed 4 bases, J shed 14 bases, and the junction held 12 bases outside the gene matches. Looked up from germline, CDR1 is ENHRY and CDR2 is SYGVKD. The CDR3 is made up of 15 amino acids.

This sequence joins TRBV5-8 and TRBJ1-2; TRBD1 is a possible D gene (6 bases). Trimming shortened V by 1 base and J by 5 bases, and 9 bases separated the two germline ends. Germline V gene data show CDR1 as SGHTS and CDR2 as YDEGEE. This CDR3 is 13 amino acids long. The CDR3 bases are TGTGCCAGCAGCTTGTGGGACAATTATGGCTACACCTTC. Translation gives CASSLWDNYGYTF.

CDR3: CASIGAATSTEAFF. The CDR3 DNA reads TGTGCCAGCATAGGGGCCGCCACCTCCACTGAAGCTTTCTTT. The chain uses TRBV7-9 and TRBJ1-1; perhaps TRBD1 as D (5 bases). V dropped 7 bases and J dropped 4 bases, with 16 bases sitting between them. The germline CDR1 and CDR2 sequences are SEHNR and FQNEAQ (reference sequence). The length of the CDR3 is 14 residues.

The chain has TRBV3-1 (or the pseudogene TRBV3-2) and TRBJ2-7, with 7 bases fitting TRBD1. The CDR3 has 15 residues. Germline V gene data show CDR1 as LGHDT and CDR2 as YNNKEL (reference sequence). Germline trimming cut 1 base from V and 2 bases from J; bases unmatched to any gene: 5. The CDR3 nucleotides are TGTGCCAGCAGCCAAGCCACAGGGGAGCCCTACGAGCAGTACTTC. Translation: CASSQATGEPYEQYF.

This sequence joins TRBV4-2 and TRBJ1-2, with D unresolved. The CDR3 runs to 12 residues. CDR1 is LGHNA and CDR2 is YNFKEQ in the germline V gene. Deletions cut 4 bases from V and 3 bases from J, with 6 bases between. The CDR3 spells CASSLGHYGYTF. DNA of the CDR3: TGTGCCAGCAGCCTCGGTCACTATGGCTACACCTTC.

This chain joins TRBV6-5 and TRBJ1-5; D is ambiguous. V was shortened by 10 bases and J by 1 base, with 17 bases between the two germline ends. Germline CDR1 MNHEY, CDR2 SVGAGI. The CDR3 totals 15 residues. CDR3 sequence reads: CAIGKGYPSNQPQHF. CDR3 in DNA: TGTGCCATCGGGAAAGGGTACCCGAGCAATCAGCCCCAGCATTTT.

The chain has TRBV6-6 and TRBJ2-7; tentative D call: TRBD1 (6 bases). Germline CDR1 and CDR2: MNHNY and SVGAGI (reference sequence). V lost 7 bases to trimming and J lost 5 bases, with 15 bases between them. The CDR3 has 13 amino acids. As DNA, the CDR3 is TGTGCCAGCAACACTCAACAGGGTCACGAGCAGTACTTC. Amino acids: CASNTQQGHEQYF.

The CDR3 reads CASSIPPRGNQPQHF. CDR3 DNA sequence: TGTGCCAGTAGTATACCCCCCAGGGGCAATCAGCCCCAGCATTTT. The chain uses TRBV19 and TRBJ1-5, with a possible D match to TRBD1 (5 bases). The CDR3 contains 15 residues. CDR1 and CDR2 (germline): LNHDA, SQIVND (reference sequence). V shed 2 bases and J shed 2 bases, with 10 bases lying between them. The entire variable domain, with the rest obtained from reference TRBV19 and TRBJ1-5, is as follows: DGGITQSPKYLFRKEGQNVTLSCEQNLNHDAMYWYRQDPGQGLRLIYYSQIVNDFQKGDIAEGYSVSREKKESFPLTVTSAQKNPTAFYLCASSIPPRGNQPQHFGDGTRLSIL.

About this clone: The same CDR3 also results from other DNA sequences found in this sample. The gene calls are TRBV27 and TRBJ2-7, with D possibly being TRBD1 (5 bases). Germline lookup yields CDR1 MNHEY and CDR2 SMNVEV (reference sequence). This CDR3 has 14 amino acids. Trimming left V 6 bases short and J 2 bases short, with 14 bases between. The CDR3 DNA follows: TGTGCCAGCAGCCTCCAGGGAACGACCTACGAGCAGTACTTC. This encodes CASSLQGTTYEQYF.

Only a few counts were recorded for this clone. The chain carries TRBV2 and TRBJ2-7, with a possible D match to TRBD1 (5 bases). Trimming removed 6 bases from V and 5 bases from J, with 8 bases in between. Germline V CDR1 and CDR2: SNHLY, FYNNEI. This CDR3 has 11 residues. The CDR3 nucleotides read TGTGCCAGCAGAGGGGTCGACGAGCAGTACTTC. Its translation is CASRGVDEQYF.

This chain joins TRBV12-3 or TRBV12-4 and TRBJ2-1; 7 bases fit TRBD1. This CDR3 is built from 13 residues. Trimming took 7 bases from V and 8 from J; bases not matched to a gene: 8. The CDR3 bases are TGTGCCAGCACTCCAAGCAGGGGGTATGAGCAGTTCTTC. Translating it yields CASTPSRGYEQFF.